This TCR beta chain was sequenced during a study of cytomegalovirus exposure and HLA in healthy donors. In the PCR, 60 Vbeta and 13 Jbeta primers were used. Using immunoSEQ multiplex PCR, the repertoire was profiled, and TCRdb retains in-frame clones only, with some absent. The top ten hold more than 6.5% of the sample, which has approximately 50,000 clones, around 81% seen once. Study-wide results and caveats: Researchers catalogued some 160 TCR beta chains as cytomegalovirus-associated. A previous analysis found most TCR beta V segments productive roughly 87% or roughly 30% of the time.

Remarks on this clone: Antigen: not known.

Germline lookup yields CDR1 SGHTA and CDR2 FQGTGA. Trimming shortened V by 5 bases and J by 0 bases, and 11 bases separated the two germline ends. The CDR3 has 15 amino acids. Source material: PBMCs. The sequence was collected from a man younger than 45 in good health and CMV-seropositive. The rearrangement links TRBV7-3 to TRBJ2-1; perhaps TRBD2 as D (6 bases). The CDR3 sequence: CASSRGDSSYNEQFF. The CDR3 bases are TGTGCCAGCAGCCGCGGGGACTCCTCCTACAATGAGCAGTTCTTC.